A single sample gave rise to the 18 T cell receptor beta chains below, sequenced in a study of T cells expressing NK-cell markers. For each CDR3 protein, TCRdb gives one entry from its re-call of the 5' RACE reads, without DNA. This table lists some 600,000 distinct CDR3 sequences. What was sequenced was blood T cells: a sorted CD56 or NKG2C T cell subset, CD4+ or CD8+ T cells, or bulk PBMC T cells (not recorded which). Receptors were obtained from a man younger than 35 in good health.

The chain carries TRBV29-1 and TRBJ2-1. Germline assignment: CDR1 SQVTM and CDR2 ANQGSEA. This CDR3 is built from 12 residues. CDR3 amino acids: CTTSRSYNEQFF.

The chain is built from TRBV7-2 and TRBJ2-5. The CDR3 covers 15 residues. Germline V gene lookup returns CDR1 SGHTA and CDR2 FQGNSA. CDR3 region: CASTQLGSFQETQYF.

This chain joins TRBV4-1 and TRBJ2-1; the TCRdb D gene call, TRBD2, has no DNA to confirm it. CDR3 length: 15 amino acids. Germline values: CDR1 MGHRA, CDR2 YSYEKL. The CDR3 loop is CASSPLLAGGPGEFF.

The chain couples TRBV29-1 to TRBJ2-3; checking the TCRdb D call of TRBD2 is not possible without DNA. The CDR3 contains 16 residues. CDR1 and CDR2 from the germline V gene are SQVTM and ANQGSEA. CDR3 in amino acids: CSVLPRAGYSTDTQYF.

This rearrangement joins TRBV6-1 to TRBJ2-1; TCRdb proposes TRBD2, but this gene call is untestable without DNA. CDR1 and CDR2 (germline): MNHNS, SASEGT. The CDR3 length is 18 residues. The CDR3 here is CASSILPGLAVPYNEQFF.

This chain uses TRBV11-2 with TRBJ2-3; TCRdb calls TRBD1, which cannot be checked without DNA. The CDR3 has 17 amino acids. Germline V gene sequence: CDR1 SGHAT, CDR2 FQNNGV. The CDR3 loop is CASSLSGQPNSPDTQYF.

The chain carries TRBV3-1 and TRBJ2-5. The CDR3 sequence is 15 residues long. Germline V gives CDR1 LGHDT, CDR2 YNNKEL (reference sequence). The chain's CDR3 is CASSQDPTTPETQYF.

The chain employs TRBV5-1 and TRBJ2-4; checking the TCRdb D call of TRBD1 is not possible without DNA. This CDR3 comprises 15 residues. Germline CDR1 SGHRS, CDR2 YFSETQ. CDR3 sequence reads: CASSFGILMDKEQYF.

CDR3 region: CSVASGQQNYEQYF. This rearrangement joins TRBV29-1 to TRBJ2-7; TCRdb proposes TRBD1, but this gene call is untestable without DNA. The CDR3 is 14 amino acids. In germline, CDR1 is SQVTM, CDR2 ANQGSEA.

The rearrangement uses TRBV4-3 and TRBJ1-2; TCRdb's D call of TRBD1 is untestable without DNA. Germline assignment: CDR1 LGHNA and CDR2 YSLEER. The CDR3 totals 16 residues. The CDR3 region is CASSQGGTGGDYGYTF.

The rearrangement joins TRBV20-1 to TRBJ2-1; with no DNA, the TCRdb D assignment of TRBD2 cannot be verified. Germline CDR1 DFQATT, CDR2 SNEGSKA (reference sequence). This CDR3 comprises 17 residues. CDR3 sequence: CSARDLSGTSGRNEQFF.

The CDR3 here is CASTPRLGEQYF. This chain uses TRBV6-6 with TRBJ2-7; without DNA, the TCRdb call of TRBD2 cannot be checked. The CDR3 sequence is 12 residues long. Germline-derived CDR1 and CDR2 are MNHNY and SVGAGI (reference sequence).

V usage is TRBV7-8 and J usage is TRBJ1-1. Germline assignment: CDR1 SGHVS and CDR2 FQNEAQ. The CDR3 has 15 amino acids. The CDR3 here is CASSLVDREAFGAFF.

The chain carries TRBV18 and TRBJ2-7; TCRdb outputs TRBD1, but without DNA this stays unchecked. The CDR3 runs 14 residues. Per the germline V gene, CDR1 is KGHSH and CDR2 is LQKENI. The CDR3 loop is CASSPQGQGGEQYF.

V gene TRBV12-3 or TRBV12-4 combines with J gene TRBJ1-2; without DNA, the TCRdb call of TRBD1 cannot be checked. This CDR3 has 13 amino acids. The CDR3 loop is CASSSDRGLGYTF.

The chain couples TRBV20-1 to TRBJ2-1; the D call from TCRdb, TRBD2, cannot be confirmed without DNA. The CDR3 totals 14 residues. Germline values: CDR1 DFQATT, CDR2 SNEGSKA (reference sequence). Here the CDR3 reads CSVRGRAAYNEQFF.

The chain couples TRBV20-1 to TRBJ2-1; TCRdb selects TRBD1, and the lack of DNA leaves this call unchecked. CDR3 length: 13 residues. CDR1 DFQATT and CDR2 SNEGSKA come from the germline V gene (reference sequence). CDR3 region: CSAPRLEDNEQFF.

J is TRBJ2-1 and V is TRBV3-1; TCRdb's D call, TRBD2, is unchecked because there is no DNA. The CDR3 consists of 20 residues. Per the germline V gene, CDR1 is LGHDT and CDR2 is YNNKEL (reference sequence). The CDR3 is CASSQVEGVSGNRRGHEQFF.